These 11 T cell receptor beta chains were all obtained from the same sample, sequenced in a study of shared clonotypes between healthy human individuals. Data came from immunoSEQ multiplex PCR; TCRdb stores just in-frame clones and leaves some out. Here the sample spans 700,000 or so clones, 55% to 75% being singletons. Sample: memory CD4+ T cells sorted from blood. Subset given: CD45RA-negative fraction. The receptors here all came from a woman aged 30 to 39 in good health.

This clone was counted at least ten times. The V and J genes are TRBV6-4 and TRBJ1-5; D is unclear. Germline assignment: CDR1 MRHNA and CDR2 SNTAGT. The V end lost 0 bases, the J end lost 8 bases, and 11 bases lay between the germline ends. The CDR3 is made up of 14 amino acids. In nucleotides, the CDR3 is TGTGCCAGCAGTGACTCGGAAGGGAGTAAGCCCCAGCATTTT. Translated: CASSDSEGSKPQHF.

This clone was detected ten times or more. The chain joins TRBV28 to TRBJ2-3; 11 bases agree with TRBD2. This CDR3 is built from 17 residues. The trim removed 6 bases at V and 4 bases at J, leaving 12 bases unmatched. The V gene's germline CDR1 is MDHEN and CDR2 SYDVKM. The CDR3: CASRDTSGSVPADTQYF. The CDR3 DNA follows: TGTGCCAGCAGGGATACTAGCGGGAGTGTTCCGGCAGATACGCAGTATTTT.

This clone was observed a few times. The chain has TRBV7-8 and TRBJ2-7; TRBD2 aligns across 9 bases. The CDR3 is 14 amino acids. V shed 0 bases, J shed 9 bases, and the junction held 6 bases outside the gene matches. CDR1 and CDR2 from the germline V gene are SGHVS and FQNEAQ. As DNA, the CDR3 is TGTGCCAGCAGCTTAGCTGGACTAGCGTCCGCGCAGTACTTC. Translating gives CASSLAGLASAQYF.

V gene TRBV2 combines with J gene TRBJ2-7; D ambiguous. CDR1 SNHLY and CDR2 FYNNEI come from the germline V gene. The germline V and J ends were trimmed by 7 bases and 0 bases, with 7 bases remaining between them. This CDR3 contains 12 residues. The DNA of the CDR3 is TGTGCCAGCACACAAGGCTCCTACGAGCAGTACTTC. Translating gives CASTQGSYEQYF.

V usage is TRBV13 and J usage is TRBJ2-3, with TRBD2 matching 8 bases. The CDR3 sequence is 15 residues long. V gave up 4 bases and J gave up 3 bases; unmatched junction bases: 6. Germline V gene lookup returns CDR1 PRHDT and CDR2 FYEKMQ (reference sequence). The CDR3 region is CASSWRREGTDTQYF. The CDR3 nucleotides are TGTGCCAGCAGCTGGAGACGGGAGGGGACAGATACGCAGTATTTT.

The rearrangement joins TRBV27 to TRBJ1-3; tentative D call: TRBD1 (5 bases). CDR1 is MNHEY, CDR2 SMNVEV, per germline (reference sequence). V lost 4 bases and J lost 0, with 7 bases in between. The CDR3 has 14 amino acids. CDR3 DNA: TGTGCCAGCAGTTCAGGGCGCTCTGGAAACACCATATATTTT. Translation: CASSSGRSGNTIYF.

This rearrangement joins TRBV5-8 to TRBJ2-3; possible D gene TRBD1, 5 bases. CDR3 length: 13 amino acids. With 1 base removed from V and 7 bases from J, the gap between germline ends came to 10 bases. Per the germline V gene, CDR1 is SGHTS and CDR2 is YDEGEE. The DNA for the CDR3 is TGTGCCAGCAGCTTGCAGGGCTTGCATACGCAGTATTTT. Protein sequence: CASSLQGLHTQYF.

This sequence joins TRBV5-1 and TRBJ2-5; D is unclear. The CDR3 sequence is 14 residues long. Trimming pared 4 bases from V and 4 bases from J, leaving 14 bases between. Germline assignment: CDR1 SGHRS and CDR2 YFSETQ. CDR3 nucleotide sequence: TGCGCCAGCAGCCCGGGCCGCGTTGGAGAGACCCAGTACTTC. Encoded protein: CASSPGRVGETQYF.

The chain's CDR3 is CASSPGQGFSGELFF. The CDR3, as DNA: TGTGCCAGCAGCCCGGGACAGGGATTTTCCGGGGAGCTGTTTTTT. This chain connects TRBV4-2 to TRBJ2-2; TRBD1 matches at 9 bases. Looked up from germline, CDR1 is LGHNA and CDR2 is YNFKEQ. The CDR3 has 15 amino acids. Germline trimming cut 4 bases from V and 6 bases from J; bases unmatched to any gene: 6.

This clone is a singleton in its sample. This chain links TRBV28 with TRBJ2-7, with 12 bases fitting TRBD2. CDR3 length: 18 residues. Germline CDR1 is MDHEN and CDR2 is SYDVKM. V shed 6 bases, J shed 4 bases, and the junction held 16 bases outside the gene matches. CDR3: CASSYPIRLAGGDYEQYF. CDR3 nucleotides: TGTGCCAGCAGCTACCCTATCCGGCTAGCGGGAGGGGATTACGAGCAGTACTTC. The full variable domain, with the rest looked up from reference TRBV28 and TRBJ2-7, is DVKVTQSSRYLVKRTGEKVFLECVQDMDHENMFWYRQDPGLGLRLIYFSYDVKMKEKGDIPEGYSVSREKKERFSLILESASTNQTSMYLCASSYPIRLAGGDYEQYFGPGTRLTVT.

DNA for the CDR3: TGTGCCAGCAGCTTATCTGGGACGACCCTAAGTCGTGGCGAGCAGTACTTC. This codes for CASSLSGTTLSRGEQYF. The chain is built from TRBV7-8 and TRBJ2-7; D possibly uses TRBD1 or TRBD2 (5 bases each). V lost 2 bases to trimming and J lost 6 bases, with 23 bases between them. Germline V gene data show CDR1 as SGHVS and CDR2 as FQNEAQ. The CDR3 totals 17 residues.